This entry describes one T cell receptor (beta chain). The time point: after dendritic cell vaccination, including at tumor progression/relapse. Isocitrate dehydrogenase mutation was absent in all glioblastoma patients. The data originate from a study of glioma-infiltrating T cells after dendritic cell vaccination. About the research overall: Patients received three intradermal dendritic cell vaccine injections at biweekly intervals.

The primer mix had 60 V beta and 13 J beta primers. TCRdb's copy holds only in-frame clones and misses some; the assay was immunoSEQ multiplex PCR. The table includes roughly 85,000 clones, about 85% detected once. The TCR originated in a human donor with glioblastoma. The source material was blood, sampled after dendritic cell vaccination.

The CDR3: CASSPRGAGSHYGYTF. The DNA of the CDR3 is TGTGCCAGCAGCCCCCGGGGTGCCGGTTCTCACTATGGCTACACCTTC. This rearrangement joins TRBV5-8 to TRBJ1-2; no clear D. Trimming took off 4 bases at V and 3 bases at J, with 19 bases between the two ends. From germline, CDR1 is SGHTS and CDR2 YDEGEE. This CDR3 contains 16 residues. The full variable domain, in which reference TRBV5-8 and TRBJ1-2 provide the parts outside the CDR3, is EAGVTQSPTHLIKTRGQQATLRCSPISGHTSVYWYQQALGLGLQFLLWYDEGEERNRGNFPPRFSGRQFPNYSSELNVNALELEDSALYLCASSPRGAGSHYGYTFGSGTRLTVV.